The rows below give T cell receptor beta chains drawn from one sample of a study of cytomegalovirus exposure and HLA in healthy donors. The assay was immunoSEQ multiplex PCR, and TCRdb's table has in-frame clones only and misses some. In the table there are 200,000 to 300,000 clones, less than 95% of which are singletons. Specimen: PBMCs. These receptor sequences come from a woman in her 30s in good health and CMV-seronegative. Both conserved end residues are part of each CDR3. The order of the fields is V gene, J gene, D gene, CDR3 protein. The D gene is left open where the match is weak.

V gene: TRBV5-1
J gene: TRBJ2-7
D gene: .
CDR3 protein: CASSLARQAYEQYF

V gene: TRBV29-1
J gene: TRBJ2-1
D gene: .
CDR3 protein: CSVESSGLNEQFF

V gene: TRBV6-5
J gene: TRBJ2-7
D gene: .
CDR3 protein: CASSYSQREDYEQYF

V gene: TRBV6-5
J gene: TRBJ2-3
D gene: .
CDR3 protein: CASRGYFSTDTQYF

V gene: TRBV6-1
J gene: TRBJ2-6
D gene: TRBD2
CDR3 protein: CASSESLGGARGANVLTF

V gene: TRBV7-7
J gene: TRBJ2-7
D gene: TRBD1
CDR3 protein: CASSSGTGNTYEQYF

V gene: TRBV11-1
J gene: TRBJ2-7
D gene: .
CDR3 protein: CASSLGLFGTTAYEQYF

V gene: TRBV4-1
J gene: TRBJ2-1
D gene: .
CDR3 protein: CASNTGGAAYNEQFF

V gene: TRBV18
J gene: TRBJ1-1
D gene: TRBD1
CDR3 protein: CASSPLAGQGGTEAFF

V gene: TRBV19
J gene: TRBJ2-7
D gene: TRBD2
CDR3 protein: CASSYGRATYEQYF

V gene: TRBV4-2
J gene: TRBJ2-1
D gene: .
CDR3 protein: CASSQDRGALYEQFF

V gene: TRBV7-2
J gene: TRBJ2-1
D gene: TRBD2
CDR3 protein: CASSPIAGVGNEQFF

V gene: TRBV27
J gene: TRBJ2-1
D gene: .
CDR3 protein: CASSFFLHGEQFF

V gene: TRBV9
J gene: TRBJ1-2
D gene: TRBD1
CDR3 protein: CASSVETDRYSGYTF

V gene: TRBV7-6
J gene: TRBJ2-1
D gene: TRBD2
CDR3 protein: CASSLVGFLAGGGEQFF

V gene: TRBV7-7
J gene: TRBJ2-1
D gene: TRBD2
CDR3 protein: CASSPGVSGRAGEQFF

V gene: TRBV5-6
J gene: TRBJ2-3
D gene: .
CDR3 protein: CASRLKYRGTDTQYF

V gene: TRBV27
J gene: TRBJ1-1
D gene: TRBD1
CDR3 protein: CASRGQGALHTEAFF

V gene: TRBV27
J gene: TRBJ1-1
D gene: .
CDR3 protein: CASSLSAGTEAFF

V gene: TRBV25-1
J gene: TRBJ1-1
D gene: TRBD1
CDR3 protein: CASSGTGSRITEAFF

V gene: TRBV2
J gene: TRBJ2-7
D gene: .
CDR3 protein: CASSEQGPSNEQYF

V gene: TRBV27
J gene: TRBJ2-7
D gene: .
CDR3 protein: CASSQQGTTYEQYF

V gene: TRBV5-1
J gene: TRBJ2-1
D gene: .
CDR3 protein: CASSLVVSGSYNEQFF

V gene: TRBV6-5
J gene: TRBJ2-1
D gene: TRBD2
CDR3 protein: CASSLSGGSYNEQFF

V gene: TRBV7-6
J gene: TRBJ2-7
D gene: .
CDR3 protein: CASSPGGYEQYF

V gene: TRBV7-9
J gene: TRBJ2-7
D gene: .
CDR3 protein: CASSLPGRRDEQYF

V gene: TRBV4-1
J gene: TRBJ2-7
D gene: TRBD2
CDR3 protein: CASSQAGAGTHYEQYF

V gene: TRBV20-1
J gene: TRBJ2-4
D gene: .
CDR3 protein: CSAPESSIQYF

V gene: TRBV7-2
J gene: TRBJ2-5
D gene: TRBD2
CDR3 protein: CASSFRGAGGIETQYF

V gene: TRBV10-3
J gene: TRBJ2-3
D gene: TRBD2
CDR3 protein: CAISEPKTSGSFADTQYF

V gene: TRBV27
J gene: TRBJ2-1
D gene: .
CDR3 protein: CASGSSPSGHNEQFF

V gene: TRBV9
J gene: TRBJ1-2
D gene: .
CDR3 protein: CASSEWGNYGYTF